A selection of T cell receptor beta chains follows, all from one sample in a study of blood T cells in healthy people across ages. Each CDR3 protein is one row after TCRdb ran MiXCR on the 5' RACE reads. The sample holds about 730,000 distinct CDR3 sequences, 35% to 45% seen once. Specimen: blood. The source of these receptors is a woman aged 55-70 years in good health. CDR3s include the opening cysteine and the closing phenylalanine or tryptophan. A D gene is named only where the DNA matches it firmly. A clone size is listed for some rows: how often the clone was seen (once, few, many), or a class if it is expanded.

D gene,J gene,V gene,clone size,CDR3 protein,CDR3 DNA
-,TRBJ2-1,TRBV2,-,CASSEAPAGRNEQFF,TGTGCCAGCAGTGAAGCTCCGGCGGGGCGGAATGAGCAGTTCTTC
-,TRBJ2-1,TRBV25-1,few,CASSDNRKSGNEQFF,TGTGCCAGCAGTGATAACCGGAAATCGGGGAATGAGCAGTTCTTC
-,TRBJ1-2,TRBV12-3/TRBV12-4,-,CASGAGNYGYTF,TGTGCCAGCGGAGCGGGAAACTATGGCTACACCTTC
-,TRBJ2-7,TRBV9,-,CASSVGWGYEQYF,TGTGCCAGCAGTGTAGGGTGGGGGTACGAGCAGTACTTC
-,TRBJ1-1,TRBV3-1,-,CASTATTLDTEAFF,TGTGCCAGCACCGCTACGACGTTGGACACTGAAGCTTTCTTT
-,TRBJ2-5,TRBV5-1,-,CASSVDGMSMTQYF,TGCGCCAGCAGCGTGGACGGAATGAGTATGACCCAGTACTTC
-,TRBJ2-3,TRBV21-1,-,CASSKWGGVTDTQYF,TGTGCCAGCAGCAAATGGGGGGGGGTTACAGATACGCAGTATTTT
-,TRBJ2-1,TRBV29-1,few,CSVEPAVSYNEQFF,TGCAGCGTTGAACCGGCGGTATCCTACAATGAGCAGTTCTTC
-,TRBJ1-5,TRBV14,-,CASSPGESWTPSLNQPQHF,TGTGCCAGCAGCCCCGGGGAAAGTTGGACGCCCTCCCTCAATCAGCCCCAGCATTTT
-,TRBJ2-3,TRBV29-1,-,CSVEADTKATQYF,TGCAGCGTTGAAGCGGACACCAAGGCGACGCAGTATTTT
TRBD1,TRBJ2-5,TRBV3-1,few,CASARPRTGRQETQYF,TGTGCCAGCGCAAGACCCCGGACAGGTCGGCAAGAGACCCAGTACTTC
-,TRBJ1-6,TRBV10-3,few,CAISEERLNSPLHF,TGTGCCATCAGTGAAGAACGGTTAAATTCACCCCTCCACTTT
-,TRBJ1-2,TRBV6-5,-,CASSADTWNYGYTF,TGTGCCAGCAGTGCCGACACCTGGAACTATGGCTACACCTTC
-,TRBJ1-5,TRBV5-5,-,CASSSQDSSNQPQHF,TGTGCCAGCAGCTCACAGGACAGCTCCAATCAGCCCCAGCATTTT
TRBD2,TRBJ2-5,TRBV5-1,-,CASSGGLADRNQEAQYF,TGCGCCAGCAGCGGGGGACTAGCGGATAGGAACCAAGAGGCCCAGTACTTC
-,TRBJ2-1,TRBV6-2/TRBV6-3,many,CASSYGIRRDFYNEQFF,TGTGCCAGCAGTTACGGTATAAGGCGGGACTTCTACAATGAGCAGTTCTTC
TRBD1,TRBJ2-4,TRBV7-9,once,CASSATGDRAKNIQYF,TGTGCCAGCAGCGCAACAGGGGATCGGGCCAAAAACATTCAGTACTTC
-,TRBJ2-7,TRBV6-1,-,CASSRPGLGSYEQYF,TGTGCCAGCAGTAGACCGGGACTGGGCTCCTACGAGCAGTACTTC
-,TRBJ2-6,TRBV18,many,CASSPQDSGANVLTF,TGTGCCAGCTCACCGCAAGACTCTGGGGCCAACGTCCTGACTTTC
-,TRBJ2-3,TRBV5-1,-,CASSPTGNPTGTQYF,TGCGCCAGCAGCCCAACAGGGAATCCCACAGGTACGCAGTATTTT
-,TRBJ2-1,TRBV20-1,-,CSAKSPRHEQFF,TGCAGTGCTAAATCCCCCCGTCATGAGCAGTTCTTC
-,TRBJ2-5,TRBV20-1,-,CSASYPWDEQYF,TGCAGTGCCTCTTACCCCTGGGATGAGCAGTACTTC
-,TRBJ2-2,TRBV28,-,CASKGQSGELFF,TGTGCCAGCAAAGGGCAGTCCGGGGAGCTGTTTTTT
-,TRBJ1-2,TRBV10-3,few,CAISESEGYGYTF,TGTGCCATCAGTGAATCTGAGGGATATGGCTACACCTTC
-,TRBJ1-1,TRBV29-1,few,CSVVKGRLGEAFF,TGCAGCGTCGTAAAGGGTCGGCTGGGTGAAGCTTTCTTT
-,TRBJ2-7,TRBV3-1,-,CASSQELQLDGQYF,TGTGCCAGCAGCCAAGAACTACAGCTCGACGGGCAGTACTTC
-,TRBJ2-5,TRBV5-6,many,CASSLMEETQYF,TGTGCCAGCAGCTTGATGGAAGAGACCCAGTACTTC
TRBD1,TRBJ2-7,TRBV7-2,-,CASSPRGTGRGEQYF,TGTGCCAGCAGCCCCCGAGGGACAGGGAGAGGCGAGCAGTACTTC
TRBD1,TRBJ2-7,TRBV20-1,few,CSATGQGVWYEQYF,TGCAGTGCTACCGGACAGGGGGTCTGGTACGAGCAGTACTTC
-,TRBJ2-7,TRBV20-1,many,CSATISTQSSYEQYF,TGCAGTGCTACGATTTCGACACAGAGCTCCTACGAGCAGTACTTC
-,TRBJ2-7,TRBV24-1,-,CATSDSGTPYEQYF,TGTGCCACCAGTGATTCCGGGACACCCTACGAGCAGTACTTC
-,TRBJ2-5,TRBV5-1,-,CTSSPGEFDHLRETQYF,TGCACCAGCAGCCCCGGGGAGTTCGATCACCTCAGGGAGACCCAGTACTTC
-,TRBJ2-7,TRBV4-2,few,CASSQLGNYEQYF,TGTGCCAGCAGCCAGCTAGGAAACTACGAGCAGTACTTC
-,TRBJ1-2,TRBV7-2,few,CASSTRDLGYTF,TGTGCCAGCAGCACCCGGGACCTAGGCTACACCTTC
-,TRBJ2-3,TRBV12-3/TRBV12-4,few,CASSLRTLQSTDTQYF,TGTGCCAGCAGTTTACGGACACTCCAAAGCACAGATACGCAGTATTTT
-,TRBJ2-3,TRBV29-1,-,CSVKGSADTQYF,TGCAGCGTGAAGGGGAGTGCAGATACGCAGTATTTT
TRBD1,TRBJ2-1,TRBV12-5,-,CASGWGQDPIAPYNEQFF,TGTGCTAGTGGTTGGGGACAGGACCCCATAGCTCCATACAATGAGCAGTTCTTC